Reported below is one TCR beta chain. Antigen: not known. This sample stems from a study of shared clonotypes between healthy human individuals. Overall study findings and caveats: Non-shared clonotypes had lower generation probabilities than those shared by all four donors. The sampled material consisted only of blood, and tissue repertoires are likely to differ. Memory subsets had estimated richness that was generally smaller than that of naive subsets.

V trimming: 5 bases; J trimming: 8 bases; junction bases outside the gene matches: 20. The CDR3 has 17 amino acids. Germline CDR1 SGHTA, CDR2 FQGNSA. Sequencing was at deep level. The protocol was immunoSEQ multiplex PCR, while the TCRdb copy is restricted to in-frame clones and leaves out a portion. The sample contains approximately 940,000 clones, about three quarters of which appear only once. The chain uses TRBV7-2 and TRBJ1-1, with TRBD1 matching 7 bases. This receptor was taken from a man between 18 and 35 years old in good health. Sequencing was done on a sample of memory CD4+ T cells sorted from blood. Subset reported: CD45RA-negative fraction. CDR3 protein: CASSPRGGPGPDGEAFF. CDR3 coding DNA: TGTGCCAGCAGCCCCAGGGGGGGTCCGGGACCCGACGGGGAAGCTTTCTTT.